The clone carrying this TCR beta chain has more than one count but fewer than ten. Antigen specificity is unknown. These data come from a study of T cell repertoires in cytomegalovirus infection. In TCRdb, the reads were re-called with MiXCR into one record per CDR3 protein. The sample has some 920,000 distinct CDR3 sequences; less than 40% are singletons. Germline trimming cut 3 bases from V and 4 bases from J; bases unmatched to any gene: 6. This CDR3 region has 15 residues. Germline V gives CDR1 WSHSY, CDR2 SAAADI. Study-wide findings and caveats: Of the TCR beta families, the public ones yielded a cumulative frequency that identified carriers of CMV plus the relevant HLA. HLA-C-restricted CMV clonotypes gave the most frequent clonotype in two of eight donors.

The material sequenced was cultured CD8+ T cells from PBMCs, taken from culture after CMV antigen stimulation. The chain couples TRBV10-2 to TRBJ1-5; TRBD1 matches at 7 bases. The TCR comes from a human donor in good health (CMV status not recorded). Some clones in this sample may be carry-over from other donors' samples. CDR3 amino acids: CASSERTGGNQPQHF. The DNA of the CDR3 is TGCGCCAGCAGTGAAAGGACAGGAGGGAATCAGCCCCAGCATTTT.